This is a list of T cell receptor beta chains from one sample in a study of blood T cells in healthy people across ages. TCRdb re-analysed the 5' RACE reads in MiXCR, keeping a single row per CDR3 protein. The sample includes some 930,000 distinct CDR3 sequences, 25% to 30% seen only once; the top ten take roughly 10%. Another study also made use of these data, one on T cells of mothers and their children.

Sequencing used blood. Receptor source: a woman between 40 and 55 years old in good health. The CDR3 runs from the conserved cysteine through the conserved F or W. Rows give clone size only sometimes, using once, few, many, or a class for an expanded clone.

V	size	CDR3
TRBV29-1	NA	CSVEDRGRPYEQYF
TRBV15	few	CATSTVRARGAETQYF
TRBV7-8	NA	CASSLEHSEAFF
TRBV28	NA	CASRPPGVGGETQYF
TRBV20-1	few	CSARTTGEGTNYGYTF
TRBV5-5	NA	CASSTGQGRSYDYTF
TRBV7-2	many	CASSLVAPRGGRADEQFF
TRBV18	NA	CASSPVTGRDNEQFF
TRBV20-1	few	CSALDYGYTF
TRBV28	NA	CASWVRDTQYF
TRBV7-3	many	CASSFAGRRETQYF
TRBV20-1	few	CSATDQGAGGYTF
TRBV6-6	many	CASTHSSYEQYF
TRBV24-1	NA	CATSDRGSGGTLPDEQFF
TRBV10-3	many	CAISESATRGINYGYTF
TRBV7-2	few	CASSWGRPKAGYTF
TRBV5-4	NA	CASSLERTGTQYF
TRBV5-6	few	CASSSDSYNYGYTF
TRBV7-9	few	CASSLAPDRMYQETQYF
TRBV20-1	NA	CSARDDGGAYYNEQFF
TRBV20-1	NA	CSARPSTGLRLATEVFF
TRBV10-3	NA	CAISETGQGALETQYF
TRBV7-9	once	CASSFGYNEQYF
TRBV7-2	few	CASSLGAGNSNQPQHF
TRBV27	NA	CASSPRNSVFYGYTF
TRBV20-1	NA	CSARGLRGSTGELFF
TRBV27	NA	CASSFVGAGLGRANEQFF
TRBV6-5	NA	CASSYSGLAGELSSYNEQFF
TRBV7-2	NA	CASSSSGTGRGYTF
TRBV7-6	few	CASSSPLTGFVQETQYF
TRBV7-2	NA	CAGSFSGGGEQYF
TRBV5-1	NA	CASSLAPRARYDNEQFF
TRBV25-1	few	CASVPAGDTEAFF
TRBV5-6	many	CASSSQQGKRTDTQYF
TRBV20-1	NA	CSASLGRNQPQHF
TRBV27	many	CACRGVLEWETQYF
TRBV29-1	NA	CSVETGGYNEQFF